This T cell receptor beta chain was retrieved from a study of cytomegalovirus exposure and HLA in healthy donors. Overall study context: An earlier analysis found roughly 110 million unique TCR beta sequences from about 190 million T cells.

Trimming took off 2 bases at V and 2 bases at J, with 18 bases between the two ends. CDR3 length: 18 amino acids. CDR1 is MDHEN, CDR2 SYDVKM, per germline. Points from the study as a whole: An analysis done earlier found most TCR beta V segments productive about 90% or about 30% of the time. Later analysis suggested links between common viral pathogens and several top significant clusters.

Note on this clone: The target antigen is unknown.

Researchers ran the PCR with 60 Vbeta and 13 Jbeta primers. Sequenced by immunoSEQ multiplex PCR; TCRdb stores in-frame clones only, minus some. The sample lists around 53,000 clones, 65% to 85% occurring once. The chain carries TRBV28 and TRBJ2-2; maybe TRBD2 (6 bases). Material for sequencing was PBMCs. The receptor was derived from a man aged 30-40 years in good health and CMV-seronegative. As DNA, the CDR3 is TGTGCCAGCAGTTTAGGGATCCAGGGAGGAGGAAACACCGGGGAGCTGTTTTTT. Protein: CASSLGIQGGGNTGELFF.